The 24 T cell receptor beta chains given below trace back to one sample, sequenced in a study of blood T cell repertoires in COVID-19. Profiling relied on immunoSEQ multiplex PCR, and the TCRdb table lists in-frame clones only, not all of them. The sample gives about 200,000 clones, 60% to 85% of which show up once; 4.5% to 7% is in the top ten. Specimen: peripheral blood. The receptors originated from a woman in her sixties or seventies with acute or convalescent COVID-19.

V gene TRBV19 combines with J gene TRBJ2-2, with 9 nucleotides matching TRBD2. Looked up from germline, CDR1 is LNHDA and CDR2 is SQIVND (reference sequence). Trimming at V came to 5 bases and at J to 4 bases, leaving 11 bases not matched to a gene. The CDR3 loop spans 17 amino acids. The CDR3 region has the DNA TGTGCCAGTAGTCAGGATAGCGGGGGTCGAGGCACCGGGGAGCTGTTTTTT. It encodes CASSQDSGGRGTGELFF.

The genes are TRBV6-5 and TRBJ2-7; tentative D call: TRBD1 (6 bases). Trimming cost V 6 bases and J 4 bases, with 16 bases left between them. Germline V CDR1 and CDR2: MNHEY, SVGAGI. This CDR3 has 14 amino acids. Here the CDR3 DNA reads TGTGCCAGCAGCCCCTCCAGGGGATATTACGAGCAGTACTTC. As protein: CASSPSRGYYEQYF.

This chain links TRBV5-1 with TRBJ2-2; 7 bases map to TRBD1. Germline V gives CDR1 SGHRS, CDR2 YFSETQ. The V and J ends lost 3 bases and 5 bases, in that order; junction bases with no gene match: 4. The CDR3 runs to 14 residues. CDR3 in amino acids: CASSSGQRTGELFF. The CDR3 DNA is TGCGCCAGCAGCTCGGGACAGCGGACCGGGGAGCTGTTTTTT.

The V and J genes are TRBV7-8 and TRBJ1-5, with 12 bases lining up with TRBD1. CDR3 length equals 17 residues. The germline CDR1 and CDR2 sequences are SGHVS and FQNEAQ. V trimming: 0 bases; J trimming: 5 bases; junction bases outside the gene matches: 5. The CDR3 DNA follows: TGTGCCAGCAGCTTAGCTACTGGGACAGGGGGCGATCAGCCCCAGCATTTT. Translating gives CASSLATGTGGDQPQHF.

This chain joins TRBV6-5 and TRBJ1-1; D remains unclear. CDR1 is MNHEY and CDR2 is SVGAGI in the germline V gene. CDR3 length: 15 amino acids. V gave up 0 bases and J gave up 3 bases, with 11 bases separating them. The CDR3 loop reads CASSYSSGFDTEAFF. The CDR3 bases are TGTGCCAGCAGTTACTCTTCGGGATTTGACACTGAAGCTTTCTTT.

The V gene is TRBV28, the J gene TRBJ1-2; 8 bases line up with TRBD1. V shed 3 bases, J shed 8 bases, and the junction held 5 bases outside the gene matches. The CDR3 has 13 residues. Germline CDR1 and CDR2: MDHEN and SYDVKM. This chain's CDR3 is CASSLQGAVGYTF. CDR3 nucleotides: TGTGCCAGCAGTTTGCAGGGGGCGGTAGGCTACACCTTC.

The V and J genes are TRBV5-1 and TRBJ1-2; D remains unclear. This CDR3 has 16 residues. CDR1 and CDR2 (germline): SGHRS, YFSETQ. The V and J ends lost 0 bases and 0 bases respectively, with 12 bases between them. This chain's CDR3 is CASSLELTRANYGYTF. For the CDR3, the DNA is TGCGCCAGCAGCTTGGAGTTGACACGCGCTAACTATGGCTACACCTTC.

This clone was seen a few times. The identical CDR3 is also encoded by other nucleotide sequences in the sample. The chain uses TRBV5-1 and TRBJ2-5; TRBD1 agrees at 8 bases. The length of the CDR3 is 14 residues. CDR1 and CDR2 (germline): SGHRS, YFSETQ. V was clipped by 4 bases and J by 2 bases; unmatched bases: 4. The CDR3 here is CASSPGTGQETQYF. The DNA of the CDR3 is TGCGCCAGCAGCCCCGGGACAGGACAAGAGACCCAGTACTTC. Full variable domain (missing parts from reference TRBV5-1 and TRBJ2-5): KAGVTQTPRYLIKTRGQQVTLSCSPISGHRSVSWYQQTPGQGLQFLFEYFSETQRNKGNFPGRFSGRQFSNSRSEMNVSTLELGDSALYLCASSPGTGQETQYFGPGTRLLVL.

The genes are TRBV25-1 and TRBJ2-3; TRBD2 matches at 7 bases. The V gene's germline CDR1 is MGHDK and CDR2 SYGVNS. The length of the CDR3 is 16 residues. The V gene end was trimmed by 2 bases and the J gene end by 0 bases; junction bases not matched to a gene: 5. In DNA form, the CDR3 reads TGTGCCAGCAGTGAAGGGGGGGGGTACAGCACAGATACGCAGTATTTT. Translated, it gives CASSEGGGYSTDTQYF.

This chain links TRBV27 with TRBJ2-1, with 10 nucleotides matching TRBD2. Per the germline V gene, CDR1 is MNHEY and CDR2 is SMNVEV (reference sequence). This CDR3 contains 16 residues. V trimming: 5 bases; J trimming: 5 bases; junction bases outside the gene matches: 9. The CDR3 DNA follows: TGTGCCAGCAGTAACCCCCGGACTAGCGGTAACAATGAGCAGTTCTTC. Translation gives CASSNPRTSGNNEQFF.

The chain combines TRBV24-1 with TRBJ2-7; 7 positions agree with TRBD1. Unmatched junction bases numbered 1, after V lost 6 bases and J lost 3 bases. CDR3 size: 12 residues. Germline V gives CDR1 KGHDR, CDR2 SFDVKD. Here the CDR3 reads CATSRDSYEQYF. The CDR3 bases are TGTGCCACCAGTCGGGACAGCTACGAGCAGTACTTC.

J is TRBJ2-7 and V is TRBV30; 8 bases are a match to TRBD1. CDR1 and CDR2 from the germline V gene are GTSNPN and SVGIG (reference sequence). The CDR3 consists of 15 residues. J gave up 3 bases and V 0 bases, and 7 bases lay outside the gene matches. CDR3 in amino acids: CAWSVRTGWDYEQYF. The CDR3 DNA is TGTGCCTGGAGTGTACGGACAGGGTGGGACTACGAGCAGTACTTC.

The rearrangement uses TRBV19 and TRBJ2-3; TRBD1 matches 7 bases. The CDR3 consists of 15 residues. J was trimmed by 4 bases and V by 4 bases; bases with no gene match: 8. Per the germline V gene, CDR1 is LNHDA and CDR2 is SQIVND (reference sequence). In DNA, the CDR3 is TGTGCCAGTAGTAGCAGGCACAGGGGATCAGATACGCAGTATTTT. This sequence encodes CASSSRHRGSDTQYF.

The chain has TRBV11-1 and TRBJ2-2; D might be TRBD2 (5 bases). Trimming cost V 5 bases and J 4 bases, with 8 bases left between them. Per germline, CDR1 SGHAT and CDR2 FQDESV (reference sequence). The CDR3 contains 13 residues. The CDR3 sequence: CASSVGSTGELFF. DNA for the CDR3: TGTGCCAGCAGCGTGGGGAGCACCGGGGAGCTGTTTTTT.

The rearrangement joins TRBV29-1 to TRBJ1-3; 8 bases are shared with TRBD1. Looked up from germline, CDR1 is SQVTM and CDR2 is ANQGSEA. V lost 4 bases, J lost 4 bases, and 12 bases stayed unmatched. This CDR3 has 16 amino acids. The CDR3 protein is CSVASPGQGPGNTIYF. The DNA of the CDR3 is TGCAGCGTTGCCAGCCCCGGACAGGGCCCCGGAAACACCATATATTTT.

The chain has TRBV3-1 (or the pseudogene TRBV3-2) and TRBJ1-6; 8 nucleotides match TRBD1. After removal of 1 base from V and 10 bases from J, the junction contained 3 bases not matched to a gene. The CDR3 is 14 amino acids. The V gene's germline CDR1 is LGHDT and CDR2 YNNKEL (reference sequence). CDR3 nucleotides: TGTGCCAGCAGCCAAGCGGACAGGGACTCACCCCTCCACTTT. Amino acid sequence: CASSQADRDSPLHF.

The chain recombines TRBV5-1 with TRBJ2-3; 9 bases match TRBD2. There are 16 residues in the CDR3. After removal of 1 base from V and 2 bases from J, the junction contained 5 bases not matched to a gene. CDR1 SGHRS and CDR2 YFSETQ come from the germline V gene. In DNA, the CDR3 is TGCGCCAGCAGCTTGATAGCGGGAGTGGTCACAGATACGCAGTATTTT. Translated, it gives CASSLIAGVVTDTQYF.

The V call is TRBV14, the J call TRBJ2-7; 7 bases are a match to TRBD2. From germline, CDR1 is SGHDN and CDR2 FVKESK. V was pared by 0 bases and J by 5 bases, with 10 bases of the junction left unmatched. This CDR3 comprises 16 residues. CDR3 amino acids: CASSQEGAGSPHEQYF. CDR3 coding DNA: TGTGCCAGCAGCCAAGAAGGAGCGGGGAGCCCCCACGAGCAGTACTTC.

This clone appeared a single time. The J gene is TRBJ2-1, the V gene TRBV20-1; D unclear. The CDR3 spans 11 residues. Germline V gene sequence: CDR1 DFQATT, CDR2 SNEGSKA (reference sequence). The CDR3 region has the DNA TGCACCCGATTTAGCAACAATGAGCAGTTCTTC. Translated: CTRFSNNEQFF.

The V gene is TRBV7-9, the J gene TRBJ1-5; TRBD1 is a possible D gene (6 bases). CDR1 and CDR2 from the germline V gene are SEHNR and FQNEAQ (reference sequence). The CDR3 has 15 amino acids. Deletions cut 7 bases from V and 5 bases from J, with 18 bases between. Here the CDR3 reads CASIHSGAGYQPQHF. CDR3 coding DNA: TGTGCCAGCATCCATTCAGGGGCAGGCTATCAGCCCCAGCATTTT.

Only one count was recorded for this clone. The chain uses TRBV10-3 and TRBJ1-5, with 9 bases matching TRBD1. Germline-derived CDR1 and CDR2 are ENHRY and SYGVKD. CDR3 size: 14 residues. The ends lost 4 bases at V and 4 bases at J; junction bases unmatched: 2. CDR3 protein: CAISGTGENQPQHF. The CDR3 DNA reads as TGTGCCATCAGTGGGACAGGGGAAAATCAGCCCCAGCATTTT.

V and J are TRBV21-1 and TRBJ2-7; the table's D call TRBD2 went unverified against the DNA. TRBV21-1 is tagged as a pseudogene. This CDR3 comprises 15 residues. The CDR3 nucleotides are TGTGCCAGCAGCACACCCGCGGGGGTTCTGTGCGAGCAGTACTTC. Amino acids: CASSTPAGVLCEQYF.

V usage is TRBV27 and J usage is TRBJ1-1, with 9 bases that match TRBD1. The CDR3 loop spans 17 amino acids. Germline V gene sequence: CDR1 MNHEY, CDR2 SMNVEV (reference sequence). Germline trimming cut 5 bases from V and 1 base from J; bases unmatched to any gene: 11. CDR3 amino acids: CASSASWTGVENTEAFF. CDR3 coding DNA: TGTGCCAGCAGTGCCTCGTGGACAGGGGTGGAGAACACTGAAGCTTTCTTT.

The chain is built from TRBV19 and TRBJ2-1; maybe TRBD2 (5 bases). V was pared by 5 bases and J by 6 bases, with 8 bases between. Germline CDR1 is LNHDA and CDR2 is SQIVND (reference sequence). The CDR3 is 12 amino acids. CDR3 coding DNA: TGTGCCAGTAGTCTAGCATTCAATGAGCAGTTCTTC. Protein product: CASSLAFNEQFF.